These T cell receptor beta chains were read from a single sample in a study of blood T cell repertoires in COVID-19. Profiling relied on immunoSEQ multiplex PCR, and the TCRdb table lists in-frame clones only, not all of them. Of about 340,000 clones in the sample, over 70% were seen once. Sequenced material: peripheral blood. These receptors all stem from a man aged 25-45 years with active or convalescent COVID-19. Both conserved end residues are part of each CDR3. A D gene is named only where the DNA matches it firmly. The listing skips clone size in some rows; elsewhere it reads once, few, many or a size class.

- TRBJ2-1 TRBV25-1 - CASSSGNEQFF TGTGCCAGCAGTTCGGGCAATGAGCAGTTCTTC
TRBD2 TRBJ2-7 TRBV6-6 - CASTTRGGGAYEQYF TGTGCCAGCACCACCAGAGGCGGGGGGGCTTACGAGCAGTACTTC
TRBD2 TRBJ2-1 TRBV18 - CASSRPAGGIYNEQFF TGTGCCAGCTCACGGCCAGCGGGGGGGATCTACAATGAGCAGTTCTTC
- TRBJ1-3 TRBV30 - CAKGAGNTIYF TGTGCCAAAGGGGCTGGAAACACCATATATTTT
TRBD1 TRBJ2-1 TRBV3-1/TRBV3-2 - CASSLVDRVHEQFF TGTGCCAGCAGCCTTGTTGACAGGGTCCATGAGCAGTTCTTC
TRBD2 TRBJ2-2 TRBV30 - CAWSPGGGTGELFF TGTGCCTGGAGCCCGGGAGGTGGGACCGGGGAGCTGTTTTTT
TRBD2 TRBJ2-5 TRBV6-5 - CASSRQRGTQYF TGTGCCAGCAGTCGGCAGCGGGGGACCCAGTACTTC
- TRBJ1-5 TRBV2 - CASRVVAEQPQHF TGTGCCAGCAGGGTCGTAGCCGAGCAGCCCCAGCATTTT
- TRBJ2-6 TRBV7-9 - CASTEPISGANVLTF TGTGCCAGCACCGAACCTATCTCTGGGGCCAACGTCCTGACTTTC
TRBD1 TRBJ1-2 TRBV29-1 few CSVEQGADGRYTF TGCAGCGTAGAACAGGGGGCTGACGGTCGCTACACCTTC
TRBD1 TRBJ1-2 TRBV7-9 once CASSLTGLNYGYTF TGTGCCAGCAGCTTGACAGGGCTTAACTATGGCTACACCTTC
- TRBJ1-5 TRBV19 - CASSIVGGRGNQPQHF TGTGCCAGTAGTATCGTTGGGGGCAGGGGCAATCAGCCCCAGCATTTT
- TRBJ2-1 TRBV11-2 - CASSLEGREQFF TGTGCCAGCAGCTTGGAGGGTAGAGAGCAGTTCTTC
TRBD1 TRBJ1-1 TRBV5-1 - CASSTGVGVYTEAFF TGCGCCAGCAGCACAGGGGTGGGGGTGTACACTGAAGCTTTCTTT
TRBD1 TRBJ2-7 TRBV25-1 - CASSESSGGRYEQYF TGTGCCAGCAGTGAATCCTCAGGGGGCCGCTACGAGCAGTACTTC
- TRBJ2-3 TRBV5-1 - CASSFKGADTQYF TGCGCCAGCAGCTTCAAGGGAGCAGATACGCAGTATTTT
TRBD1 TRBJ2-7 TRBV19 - CASSIVAGGEQYF TGTGCCAGTAGTATAGTAGCAGGGGGCGAGCAGTACTTC
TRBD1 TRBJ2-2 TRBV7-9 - CASSPGTVNTGELFF TGTGCCAGCAGCCCCGGGACAGTGAACACCGGGGAGCTGTTTTTT
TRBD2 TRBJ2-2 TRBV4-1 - CASRSLAGPNTGELFF TGCGCCAGCAGGTCACTAGCGGGGCCAAACACCGGGGAGCTGTTTTTT
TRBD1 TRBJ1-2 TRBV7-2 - CASSLTITGAGYTF TGTGCCAGCAGCTTGACGATAACAGGGGCTGGCTACACCTTC
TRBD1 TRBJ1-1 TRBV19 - CASSTTGFTEAFF TGTGCCAGTAGTACGACAGGGTTCACTGAAGCTTTCTTT
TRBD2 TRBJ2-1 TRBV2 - CASSEARGGRGQQFF TGTGCCAGCAGTGAAGCCAGGGGCGGGAGGGGGCAGCAGTTCTTC
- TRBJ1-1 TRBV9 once CASSVLGQGTEAFF TGTGCCAGCAGCGTTTTGGGTCAGGGTACTGAAGCTTTCTTT
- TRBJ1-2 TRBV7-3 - CASSLARGYGYTF TGTGCCAGCAGCTTGGCCAGGGGATATGGCTACACCTTC
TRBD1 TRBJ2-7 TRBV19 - CASSPQRTGSYEQYF TGTGCCAGTAGTCCGCAAAGGACAGGGTCTTACGAGCAGTACTTC
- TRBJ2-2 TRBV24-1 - CATSDFKGAGELFF TGTGCCACCAGTGACTTTAAGGGGGCCGGGGAGCTGTTTTTT
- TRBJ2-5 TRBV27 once CASSTQGWGETQYF TGTGCCAGCAGTACCCAGGGGTGGGGGGAGACCCAGTACTTC
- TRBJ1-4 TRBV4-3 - CASSQEGGSYEKLFF TGCGCCAGCAGCCAAGAGGGGGGTTCCTATGAAAAACTGTTTTTT
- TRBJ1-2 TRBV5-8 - CASSLGPANYGYTF TGTGCCAGCAGCTTGGGGCCAGCTAACTATGGCTACACCTTC
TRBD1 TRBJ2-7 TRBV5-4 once CASSRDRVYEQYF TGTGCCAGCAGTCGGGACAGGGTCTACGAGCAGTACTTC
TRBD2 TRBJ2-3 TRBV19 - CASRTSGRAIDTQYF TGTGCCAGTCGGACTAGCGGGAGGGCAATAGATACGCAGTATTTT
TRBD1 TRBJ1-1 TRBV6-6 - CASSLDRAGEAFF TGTGCCAGCAGTTTGGACAGGGCGGGTGAAGCTTTCTTT
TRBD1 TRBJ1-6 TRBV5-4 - CASSLRTGDNSPLHF TGTGCCAGCAGCTTGAGGACAGGGGATAATTCACCCCTCCACTTT
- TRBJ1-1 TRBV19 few CASTPKQWATEAFF TGTGCCAGTACCCCGAAACAGTGGGCCACTGAAGCTTTCTTT
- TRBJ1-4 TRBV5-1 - CASSPPFDSSNEKLFF TGCGCCAGCAGCCCCCCCTTTGACAGTTCTAATGAAAAACTGTTTTTT
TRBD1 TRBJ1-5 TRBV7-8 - CASSPGTGGGQPQHF TGTGCCAGCAGCCCAGGGACAGGCGGCGGCCAGCCCCAGCATTTT
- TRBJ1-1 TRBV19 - CASSFIRGGGGNTEAFF TGTGCCAGTAGTTTTATAAGAGGAGGAGGTGGTAACACTGAAGCTTTCTTT
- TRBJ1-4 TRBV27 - CASSPSTNEKLFF TGTGCCAGCAGTCCCTCAACTAATGAAAAACTGTTTTTT
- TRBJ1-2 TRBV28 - CAIDPGQAFDYGYTF TGTGCCATCGATCCGGGACAAGCCTTTGACTATGGCTACACCTTC
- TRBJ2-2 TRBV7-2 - CASSLLGGELFF TGTGCCAGCAGCTTACTAGGAGGGGAGCTGTTTTTT
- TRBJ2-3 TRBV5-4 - CASSLGVLTDTQYF TGTGCCAGCAGCTTGGGTGTCTTGACAGATACGCAGTATTTT
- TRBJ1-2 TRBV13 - CASSLAAGYDYGYTF TGTGCCAGCAGCTTAGCGGCCGGGTACGACTATGGCTACACCTTC
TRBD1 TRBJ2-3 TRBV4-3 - CASSQEGGKGATDTQYF TGCGCCAGCAGCCAAGAAGGTGGCAAGGGGGCGACAGATACGCAGTATTTT
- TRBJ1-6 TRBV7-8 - CASSLGYRGSSYNSPLHF TGTGCCAGCAGCTTAGGGTACCGGGGGAGCTCCTATAATTCACCCCTCCACTTT
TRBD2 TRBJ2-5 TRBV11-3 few CASSLGMETSGAETQYF TGTGCCAGCAGCTTAGGGATGGAAACTAGCGGGGCAGAGACCCAGTACTTC